The 2 T cell receptor beta chains presented below share a single source sample, sequenced in a study of post-analysis software for immune sequencing data. Study-level findings and limits: The five TRBV segments detected at higher frequency in patients than in controls included TRBV5-6, TRBV5-1 and TRBV20-1.

No antigen has been identified for these receptors. The authors incorporated unique molecular identifiers into the TCR beta cDNA libraries. TCRdb re-analysed the PCR reads in MiXCR, keeping a single row per CDR3 protein. The sample has approximately 630,000 distinct CDR3 sequences; approximately 60% are singletons. Sequencing used blood. Receptor source: a girl aged 2 to 9 with multiple sclerosis.

The chain is built from TRBV11-2 and TRBJ2-1; D is perhaps TRBD1 or TRBD2 (6 bases each). The CDR3 length is 16 residues. Deletions cut 1 base from V and 4 bases from J, with 14 bases between. Germline V gives CDR1 SGHAT, CDR2 FQNNGV. CDR3 region: CASSLGPGAAYNEQFF. In DNA, the CDR3 is TGTGCCAGCAGCTTAGGTCCGGGGGCCGCTTACAATGAGCAGTTCTTC.

The chain combines TRBV20-1 with TRBJ2-4; D remains unclear. V was cut by 4 bases and J by 9 bases, with 13 bases left in between. The CDR3 is 12 residues long. The V gene's germline CDR1 is DFQATT and CDR2 SNEGSKA (reference sequence). Here the CDR3 DNA reads TGCAGTGCTAATTCGGGTGGTGGCATTCAGTACTTC. Amino acids: CSANSGGGIQYF.